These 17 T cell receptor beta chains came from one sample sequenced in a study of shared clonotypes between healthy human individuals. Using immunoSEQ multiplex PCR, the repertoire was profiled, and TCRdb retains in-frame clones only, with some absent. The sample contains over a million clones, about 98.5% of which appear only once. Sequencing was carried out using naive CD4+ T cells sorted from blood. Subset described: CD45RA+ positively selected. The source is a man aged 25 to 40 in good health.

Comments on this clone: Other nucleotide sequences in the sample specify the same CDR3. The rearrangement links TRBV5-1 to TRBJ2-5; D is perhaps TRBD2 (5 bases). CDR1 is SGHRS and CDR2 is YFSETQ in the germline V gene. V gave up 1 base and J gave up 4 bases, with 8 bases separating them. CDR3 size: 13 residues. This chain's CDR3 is CASSLSGRETQYF. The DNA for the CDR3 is TGCGCCAGCAGCTTGTCGGGGAGAGAGACCCAGTACTTC.

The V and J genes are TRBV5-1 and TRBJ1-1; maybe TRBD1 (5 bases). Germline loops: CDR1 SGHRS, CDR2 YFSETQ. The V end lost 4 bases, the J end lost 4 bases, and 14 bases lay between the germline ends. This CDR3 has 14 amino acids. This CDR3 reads CASSIQGTGTEAFF. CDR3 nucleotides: TGCGCCAGCAGCATCCAGGGTACAGGCACTGAAGCTTTCTTT.

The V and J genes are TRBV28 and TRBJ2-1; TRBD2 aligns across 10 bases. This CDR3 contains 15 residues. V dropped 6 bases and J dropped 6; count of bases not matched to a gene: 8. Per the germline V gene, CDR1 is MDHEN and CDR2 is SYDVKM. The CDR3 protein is CASSRAGGPFNEQFF. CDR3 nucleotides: TGTGCCAGCAGCCGAGCGGGAGGGCCTTTCAATGAGCAGTTCTTC. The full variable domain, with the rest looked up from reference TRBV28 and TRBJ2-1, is DVKVTQSSRYLVKRTGEKVFLECVQDMDHENMFWYRQDPGLGLRLIYFSYDVKMKEKGDIPEGYSVSREKKERFSLILESASTNQTSMYLCASSRAGGPFNEQFFGPGTRLTVL.

CDR3 bases: TGTGCCAGCAGCGCAACAACTAGCCGGGAGACCCAGTACTTC. Translated, it gives CASSATTSRETQYF. The V gene is TRBV7-2, the J gene TRBJ2-5, with D possibly TRBD2 on 6 matching bases. The germline V gene encodes CDR1 SGHTA and CDR2 FQGNSA. The CDR3 covers 14 residues. V was shortened by 5 bases and J by 5 bases, with 15 bases between the two germline ends.

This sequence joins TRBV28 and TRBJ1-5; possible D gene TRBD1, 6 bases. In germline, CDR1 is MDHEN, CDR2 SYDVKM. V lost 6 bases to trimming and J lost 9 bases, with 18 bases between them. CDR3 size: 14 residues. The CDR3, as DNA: TGTGCCAGCAGACCGGGGGCGGCGAGTCGGCCCCAGCATTTT. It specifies CASRPGAASRPQHF. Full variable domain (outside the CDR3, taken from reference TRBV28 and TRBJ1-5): DVKVTQSSRYLVKRTGEKVFLECVQDMDHENMFWYRQDPGLGLRLIYFSYDVKMKEKGDIPEGYSVSREKKERFSLILESASTNQTSMYLCASRPGAASRPQHFGDGTRLSIL.

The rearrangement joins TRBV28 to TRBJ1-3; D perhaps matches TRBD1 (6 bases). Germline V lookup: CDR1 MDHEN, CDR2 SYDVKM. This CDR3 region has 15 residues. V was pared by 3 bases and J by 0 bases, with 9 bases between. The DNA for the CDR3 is TGTGCCAGCAGTTTCGCGGACAGCTCTGGAAACACCATATATTTT. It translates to CASSFADSSGNTIYF.

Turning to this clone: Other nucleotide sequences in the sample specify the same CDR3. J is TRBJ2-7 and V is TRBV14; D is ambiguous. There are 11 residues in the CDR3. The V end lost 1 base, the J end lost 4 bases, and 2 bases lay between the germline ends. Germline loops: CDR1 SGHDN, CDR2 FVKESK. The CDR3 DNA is TGTGCCAGCAGCCAAGGTTACGAGCAGTACTTC. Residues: CASSQGYEQYF.

CDR3 bases: TGTGCCAGTAGTATCGGGGCAGGCAATGAAAAACTGTTTTTT. Amino acids: CASSIGAGNEKLFF. The chain recombines TRBV19 with TRBJ1-4, with D possibly matching TRBD1 (5 bases). Between the trimmed V and J ends, which lost 3 bases and 5 bases, there was a span of 10 bases. Germline V CDR1 and CDR2: LNHDA, SQIVND (reference sequence). This CDR3 region has 14 residues.

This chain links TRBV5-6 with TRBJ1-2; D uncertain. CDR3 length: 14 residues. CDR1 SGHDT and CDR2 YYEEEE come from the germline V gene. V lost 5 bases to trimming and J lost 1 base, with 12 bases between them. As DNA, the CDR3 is TGTGCCAGCAGTTCGGATCCTGTTAACTATGGCTACACCTTC. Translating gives CASSSDPVNYGYTF.

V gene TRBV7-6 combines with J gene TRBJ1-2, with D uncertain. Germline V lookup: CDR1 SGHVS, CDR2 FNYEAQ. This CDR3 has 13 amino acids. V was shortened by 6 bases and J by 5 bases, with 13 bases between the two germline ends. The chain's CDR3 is CASSKDGTYGYTF. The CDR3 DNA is TGTGCCAGCAGTAAGGACGGAACTTATGGCTACACCTTC.

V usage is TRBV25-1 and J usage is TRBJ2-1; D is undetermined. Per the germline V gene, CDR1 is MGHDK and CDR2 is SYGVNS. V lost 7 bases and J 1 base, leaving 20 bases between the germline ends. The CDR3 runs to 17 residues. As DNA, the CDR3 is TGTGCCAGCACCATGAATATAAAGCTGAGATCCTACAATGAGCAGTTCTTC. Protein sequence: CASTMNIKLRSYNEQFF. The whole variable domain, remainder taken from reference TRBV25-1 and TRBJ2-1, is EADIYQTPRYLVIGTGKKITLECSQTMGHDKMYWYQQDPGMELHLIHYSYGVNSTEKGDLSSESTVSRIRTEHFPLTLESARPSHTSQYLCASTMNIKLRSYNEQFFGPGTRLTVL.

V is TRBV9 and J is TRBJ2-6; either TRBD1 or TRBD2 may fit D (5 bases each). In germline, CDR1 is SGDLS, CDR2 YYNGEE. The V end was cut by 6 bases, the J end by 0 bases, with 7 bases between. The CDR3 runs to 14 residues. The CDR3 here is CASMRGSGANVLTF. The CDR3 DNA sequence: TGTGCCAGCATGAGGGGCTCTGGGGCCAACGTCCTGACTTTC.

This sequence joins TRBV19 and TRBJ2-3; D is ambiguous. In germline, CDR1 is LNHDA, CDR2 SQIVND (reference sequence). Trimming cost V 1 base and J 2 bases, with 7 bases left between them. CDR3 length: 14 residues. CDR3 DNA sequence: TGTGCCAGTAGTATAGGTTCGAACACAGATACGCAGTATTTT. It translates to CASSIGSNTDTQYF.

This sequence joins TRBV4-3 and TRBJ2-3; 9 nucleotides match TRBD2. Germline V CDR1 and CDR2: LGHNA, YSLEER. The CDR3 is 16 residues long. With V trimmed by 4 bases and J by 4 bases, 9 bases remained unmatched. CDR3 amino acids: CASSLGAGGGADTQYF. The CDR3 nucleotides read TGCGCCAGCAGCCTGGGAGCGGGAGGCGGGGCAGATACGCAGTATTTT.

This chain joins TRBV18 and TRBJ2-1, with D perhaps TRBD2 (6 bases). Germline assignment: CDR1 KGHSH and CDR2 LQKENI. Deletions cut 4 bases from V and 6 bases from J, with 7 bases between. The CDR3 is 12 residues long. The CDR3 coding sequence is TGTGCCAGCTCACGAGCGGGCAATGAGCAGTTCTTC. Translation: CASSRAGNEQFF.

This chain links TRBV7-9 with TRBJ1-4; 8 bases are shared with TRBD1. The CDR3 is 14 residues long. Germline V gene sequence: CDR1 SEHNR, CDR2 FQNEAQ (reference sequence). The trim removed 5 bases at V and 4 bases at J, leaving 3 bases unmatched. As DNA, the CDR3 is TGTGCCAGCAGCCGGACAGGGTTTAATGAAAAACTGTTTTTT. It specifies CASSRTGFNEKLFF.

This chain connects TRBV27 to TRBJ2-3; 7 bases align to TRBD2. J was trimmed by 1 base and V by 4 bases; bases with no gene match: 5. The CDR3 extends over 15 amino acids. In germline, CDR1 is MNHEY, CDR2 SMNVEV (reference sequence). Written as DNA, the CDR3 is TGTGCCAGCAGTTATCCTGGGGGGGGCACAGATACGCAGTATTTT. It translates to CASSYPGGGTDTQYF.